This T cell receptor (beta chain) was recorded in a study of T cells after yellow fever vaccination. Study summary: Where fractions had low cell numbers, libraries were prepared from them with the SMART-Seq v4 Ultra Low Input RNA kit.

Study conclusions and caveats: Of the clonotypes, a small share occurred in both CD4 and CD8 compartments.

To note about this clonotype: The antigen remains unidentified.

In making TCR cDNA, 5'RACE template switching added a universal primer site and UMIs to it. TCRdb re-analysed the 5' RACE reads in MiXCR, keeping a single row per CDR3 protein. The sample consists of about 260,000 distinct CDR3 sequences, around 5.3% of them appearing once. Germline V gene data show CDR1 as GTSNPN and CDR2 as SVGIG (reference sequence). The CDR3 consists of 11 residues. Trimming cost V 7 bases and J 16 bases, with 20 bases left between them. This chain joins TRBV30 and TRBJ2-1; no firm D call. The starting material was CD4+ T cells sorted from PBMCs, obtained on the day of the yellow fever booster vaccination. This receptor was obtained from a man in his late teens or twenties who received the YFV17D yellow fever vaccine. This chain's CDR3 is CASFYRPARFF. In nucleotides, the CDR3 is TGTGCCTCCTTTTACCGCCCCGCTCGATTCTTC.